The 26 T cell receptor beta chains below all came from one sample that was sequenced in a study of HIV-infected patients and healthy controls. A single record per CDR3 protein comes from TCRdb applying MiXCR to the 5' RACE reads. The sample carries about 18,000 distinct CDR3 sequences, about 17% recorded once. Sequenced sample: CD8+ T cells from blood. The receptors shown here come from a human donor in good health.

Only a few counts were recorded for this clonotype. The V call is TRBV9, the J call TRBJ2-6; 15 bases fit TRBD2. The germline V gene has CDR1 SGDLS and CDR2 YYNGEE. This CDR3 region has 18 residues. The junction had 2 bases not matched to a gene; V was cut back by 2 bases and J by 2 bases. The CDR3 spells CASSVGLAGGAGANVLTF. The CDR3 DNA reads TGTGCCAGCAGCGTGGGACTAGCGGGAGGTGCTGGGGCCAACGTCCTGACTTTC.

CDR3 amino acids: CASSLGPPEDRDQETQYF. CDR3 bases: TGTGCCAGCAGCTTAGGGCCCCCAGAGGACAGGGACCAAGAGACCCAGTACTTC. The chain is built from TRBV11-1 and TRBJ2-5; TRBD1 matches 8 bases. Losses at the gene ends were 1 base for V and 0 bases for J; bases not matched to a gene: 10. Germline V gives CDR1 SGHAT, CDR2 FQDESV (reference sequence). The CDR3 length is 18 residues.

The gene calls are TRBV28 and TRBJ2-1, with 7 bases matching TRBD1. This CDR3 has 15 amino acids. With V trimmed by 2 bases and J by 9 bases, 10 bases remained unmatched. Germline V gives CDR1 MDHEN, CDR2 SYDVKM. CDR3 DNA sequence: TGTGCCAGCAGTTTAGAGGGACAGAGTTGGGGTGAGCAGTTCTTC. Protein product: CASSLEGQSWGEQFF.

The chain combines TRBV6-5 with TRBJ2-3, with a possible D match to TRBD1 (6 bases). The CDR3 has 15 residues. The germline gives CDR1 MNHEY, CDR2 SVGAGI. V was pared by 2 bases and J by 4 bases, with 13 bases between. The CDR3 sequence is CASSYGGRQADTQYF. CDR3 DNA: TGTGCCAGCAGTTACGGTGGGAGACAGGCAGATACGCAGTATTTT.

This clonotype was detected ten times or more. This chain uses TRBV2 with TRBJ2-1, with TRBD2 as a possible D gene (6 bases). Between the trimmed V and J ends, which lost 0 bases and 2 bases, there was a span of 8 bases. Looked up from germline, CDR1 is SNHLY and CDR2 is FYNNEI. The CDR3 runs to 15 residues. In DNA, the CDR3 is TGTGCCAGCAGTGAAGCAGGGAGGACCTACAATGAGCAGTTCTTC. It is translated as CASSEAGRTYNEQFF. The full variable domain, in which reference TRBV2 and TRBJ2-1 provide the parts outside the CDR3, is EPEVTQTPSHQVTQMGQEVILRCVPISNHLYFYWYRQILGQKVEFLVSFYNNEISEKSEIFDDQFSVERPDGSNFTLKIRSTKLEDSAMYFCASSEAGRTYNEQFFGPGTRLTVL.

In DNA form, the CDR3 reads TGCGCCAGCAGCCAAGCTTGGCAGGGGGGCCAGCCCCAGCATTTT. Translated: CASSQAWQGGQPQHF. The gene calls are TRBV4-3 and TRBJ1-5; TRBD1 matches at 7 bases. J lost 7 bases, V lost 1 base, and 7 bases had no gene match. The CDR3 has 15 amino acids. The germline CDR1 and CDR2 sequences are LGHNA and YSLEER.

This clonotype has at least ten counts. The V call is TRBV9, the J call TRBJ2-3, with a tentative D call TRBD1 (6 bases). Trimming pared 4 bases from V and 1 base from J, leaving 16 bases between. The CDR3 totals 16 residues. Germline CDR1 and CDR2: SGDLS and YYNGEE. The CDR3 spells CASSPRQVGGTDTQYF. CDR3 bases: TGTGCCAGCAGCCCCCGACAGGTGGGTGGCACAGATACGCAGTATTTT.

The chain joins TRBV29-1 to TRBJ2-7; perhaps TRBD2 as D (5 bases). V lost 0 bases and J 0 bases, leaving 9 bases between the germline ends. Germline lookup yields CDR1 SQVTM and CDR2 ANQGSEA. The CDR3 is 14 amino acids. Here the CDR3 reads CSVEDPGSSYEQYF. CDR3 nucleotide sequence: TGCAGCGTTGAAGATCCGGGGTCCTCCTACGAGCAGTACTTC.

This clonotype was picked up a small number of times. V is TRBV7-8 and J is TRBJ2-7; TRBD2 agrees at 9 bases. The CDR3 runs 14 residues. Trimming removed 6 bases from V and 7 bases from J; junction bases left unmatched: 10. Germline V CDR1 and CDR2: SGHVS, FQNEAQ. As DNA, the CDR3 is TGTGCCAGCAGTACGGCGGGAGGGCCTGGAGAGCAGTACTTC. Translated, it gives CASSTAGGPGEQYF.

The chain uses TRBV19 and TRBJ1-1; D is uncertain. Germline V gene sequence: CDR1 LNHDA, CDR2 SQIVND (reference sequence). V lost 5 bases and J lost 5, with 12 bases in between. This CDR3 region has 13 residues. CDR3 sequence: CASSHGMGTEAFF. CDR3 sequence (DNA): TGTGCCAGTAGTCATGGGATGGGTACTGAAGCTTTCTTT.

This clonotype showed up many times. The chain carries TRBV7-9 and TRBJ2-4; 8 positions agree with TRBD2. The CDR3 totals 18 residues. Trimming removed 2 bases from V and 0 bases from J; junction bases left unmatched: 9. Germline V gene lookup returns CDR1 SEHNR and CDR2 FQNEAQ (reference sequence). The CDR3 protein is CASSLPDFSGIAKNIQYF. The CDR3 DNA reads as TGTGCCAGCAGCTTACCGGACTTTAGCGGGATAGCCAAAAACATTCAGTACTTC. Combining the CDR3 with reference TRBV7-9 and TRBJ2-4 gives the whole variable domain DTGVSQNPRHKITKRGQNVTFRCDPISEHNRLYWYRQTLGQGPEFLTYFQNEAQLEKSRLLSDRFSAERPKGSFSTLEIQRTEQGDSAMYLCASSLPDFSGIAKNIQYFGAGTRLSVL.

This clonotype was recorded at least ten times. The CDR3 coding sequence is TGCAGTGCTAGTCAGGACGTCGTCTATGGCTACACCTTC. Protein product: CSASQDVVYGYTF. This sequence joins TRBV20-1 and TRBJ1-2; D gene unclear. The CDR3 has 13 residues. Germline assignment: CDR1 DFQATT and CDR2 SNEGSKA (reference sequence). Trimming took 3 bases from V and 4 from J, leaving 12 bases between them.

The sample holds a few counts of this clonotype. The chain joins TRBV28 to TRBJ2-1, with TRBD2 matching over 7 bases. This CDR3 region has 15 residues. The V gene's germline CDR1 is MDHEN and CDR2 SYDVKM. The V and J ends lost 2 bases and 6 bases, in that order; junction bases with no gene match: 7. CDR3 residues: CASSLRTRLGNEQFF. The CDR3 DNA sequence: TGTGCCAGCAGTTTAAGGACTAGATTGGGCAATGAGCAGTTCTTC.

This clonotype turned up a few times. J is TRBJ1-2 and V is TRBV29-1; D gene ambiguous. This CDR3 has 10 amino acids. Per the germline V gene, CDR1 is SQVTM and CDR2 is ANQGSEA. V was pared by 8 bases and J by 6 bases, with 10 bases between. The CDR3 is CSTTDHGYTF. The CDR3 DNA reads as TGCAGCACCACAGATCATGGCTACACCTTC.

This clonotype was picked up many times. The rearrangement uses TRBV9 and TRBJ2-1, with a tentative D call TRBD1 (6 bases). CDR3 length equals 16 residues. Germline V CDR1 and CDR2: SGDLS, YYNGEE. Trimming shortened V by 3 bases and J by 3 bases, and 16 bases separated the two germline ends. Here the CDR3 reads CASSASGQMNYNEQFF. The DNA for the CDR3 is TGTGCCAGCAGCGCCTCAGGACAGATGAACTACAATGAGCAGTTCTTC.

This rearrangement joins TRBV6-2 or TRBV6-3 to TRBJ2-6; D gene ambiguous. The CDR3 runs 14 residues. Trimming removed 0 bases from V and 2 bases from J, with 2 bases in between. The germline CDR1 and CDR2 sequences are MNHEY and SVGEGT. CDR3 nucleotides: TGTGCCAGCAGTTACTCCACTGGGGCCAACGTCCTGACTTTC. Translating it yields CASSYSTGANVLTF.

This clonotype was seen a handful of times. The chain combines TRBV5-4 with TRBJ2-7; tentatively, D is TRBD1 or TRBD2 (6 bases each). CDR1 and CDR2 (germline): SGHNT, YYREEE (reference sequence). V was shortened by 4 bases and J by 5 bases, with 25 bases between the two germline ends. CDR3 length: 17 amino acids. CDR3 sequence reads: CASSQGTSRRVDDEQYF. As DNA, the CDR3 is TGTGCCAGCAGCCAGGGGACTTCCCGGCGAGTGGACGACGAGCAGTACTTC.

This clonotype was detected a few times. The chain employs TRBV11-3 and TRBJ2-2; D might be TRBD2 (6 bases). Germline V gene data show CDR1 as SGHNT and CDR2 as YENEEA. V was cut by 7 bases and J by 0 bases, with 21 bases left in between. This CDR3 has 18 amino acids. The CDR3 DNA reads as TGTGCCAGCACCCCACATCGGGGGAGGTTGTCGAACACCGGGGAGCTGTTTTTT. Protein sequence: CASTPHRGRLSNTGELFF.

The CDR3 loop is CSAPDHSSYNEQFF. The CDR3, as DNA: TGCAGTGCTCCCGACCACAGCTCCTACAATGAGCAGTTCTTC. The chain carries TRBV20-1 and TRBJ2-1, with D unresolved. CDR1 is DFQATT and CDR2 is SNEGSKA in the germline V gene (reference sequence). V was clipped by 5 bases and J by 0 bases, with 11 bases between them. The CDR3 totals 14 residues.

This clonotype was counted many times. This rearrangement joins TRBV30 to TRBJ1-1; no clear D. Germline assignment: CDR1 GTSNPN and CDR2 SVGIG (reference sequence). Trimming pared 2 bases from V and 0 bases from J, leaving 7 bases between. The CDR3 sequence is 13 residues long. The CDR3: CAWSTALNTEAFF. CDR3 bases: TGTGCCTGGAGTACCGCTTTGAACACTGAAGCTTTCTTT.

At least ten counts were recorded for this clonotype. The chain links TRBV12-3 or TRBV12-4 to TRBJ2-5; TRBD1 matches 7 bases. V lost 3 bases, J lost 0 bases, and 13 bases stayed unmatched. The CDR3 sequence is 18 residues long. CDR3: CASSFPGTAQTYQETQYF. CDR3 in DNA: TGTGCCAGCAGTTTTCCCGGGACAGCTCAAACATACCAAGAGACCCAGTACTTC.

This clonotype turned up a few times. The rearrangement links TRBV7-9 to TRBJ2-3; TRBD2 is a possible D gene (6 bases). The V gene lost 3 bases and the J gene lost 0 bases, with 7 bases spanning the gap. Germline-derived CDR1 and CDR2 are SEHNR and FQNEAQ (reference sequence). The CDR3 totals 14 residues. The CDR3 sequence is CASSFGTSTDTQYF. DNA for the CDR3: TGTGCCAGCAGCTTCGGGACTAGCACAGATACGCAGTATTTT.

This clonotype was observed a few times. This chain links TRBV11-3 with TRBJ2-1; D is uncertain. Germline-derived CDR1 and CDR2 are SGHNT and YENEEA. The CDR3 consists of 14 residues. The V end lost 2 bases, the J end lost 8 bases, and 13 bases lay between the germline ends. The CDR3 region is CASSLTTDGDEQFF. CDR3 in DNA: TGTGCCAGCAGCTTAACCACAGACGGAGATGAGCAGTTCTTC.

J is TRBJ1-2 and V is TRBV27; TRBD1 is a possible D gene (5 bases). V was trimmed by 3 bases and J by 5 bases, leaving 10 bases between them. CDR1 and CDR2 from the germline V gene are MNHEY and SMNVEV (reference sequence). The CDR3 loop spans 13 amino acids. The CDR3, as DNA: TGTGCCAGCAGTTTTGGGTCAGGGTATGGCTACACCTTC. This codes for CASSFGSGYGYTF.

The chain couples TRBV7-8 to TRBJ2-2; D unclear. V was trimmed by 2 bases and J by 2 bases, leaving 9 bases between them. CDR3 length: 15 amino acids. Germline-derived CDR1 and CDR2 are SGHVS and FQNEAQ. Here the CDR3 reads CASSLSDINTGELFF. CDR3 nucleotides: TGTGCCAGCAGCTTATCAGATATTAACACCGGGGAGCTGTTTTTT.

This clonotype showed up many times. The chain links TRBV5-6 to TRBJ2-7; 10 bases match TRBD2. The J segment lost 3 bases and the V segment lost 4 bases, leaving 4 bases of the junction unmatched. The V gene's germline CDR1 is SGHDT and CDR2 YYEEEE. The CDR3 sequence is 14 residues long. The CDR3 DNA follows: TGTGCCAGCAGCGAAGGACTAGCGGTCTACGAGCAGTACTTC. Protein product: CASSEGLAVYEQYF. Full variable domain (remainder filled in from reference TRBV5-6 and TRBJ2-7): DAGVTQSPTHLIKTRGQQVTLRCSPKSGHDTVSWYQQALGQGPQFIFQYYEEEERQRGNFPDRFSGHQFPNYSSELNVNALLLGDSALYLCASSEGLAVYEQYFGPGTRLTVT.